This T cell receptor beta chain stems from a study of blood T cell repertoires in COVID-19. The assay was immunoSEQ multiplex PCR, and TCRdb's table has in-frame clones only and misses some. This sample has about 170,000 clones, with approximately 86% found just once. Germline CDR1 is SEHNR and CDR2 is FQNEAQ (reference sequence). This CDR3 comprises 14 residues. V dropped 5 bases and J dropped 8; count of bases not matched to a gene: 8. The TCR originated in a man aged 80 or over with COVID-19, enrolled during active disease. The sample taken for sequencing was peripheral blood. The chain employs TRBV7-9 and TRBJ1-4; 7 nucleotides agree with TRBD1. CDR3 sequence: CASSPWTGGEKLFF. The CDR3 coding sequence is TGTGCCAGCAGCCCTTGGACAGGAGGGGAAAAACTGTTTTTT. The variable domain in full, with the rest retrieved from reference TRBV7-9 and TRBJ1-4, is DTGVSQNPRHKITKRGQNVTFRCDPISEHNRLYWYRQTLGQGPEFLTYFQNEAQLEKSRLLSDRFSAERPKGSFSTLEIQRTEQGDSAMYLCASSPWTGGEKLFFGSGTQLSVL.